This T cell receptor beta chain was sequenced for a study of glioma-infiltrating T cells. Broader study findings: Very few CDR3 sequences were shared between tissue and blood. Gliomas, especially low-grade, showed above-expected tissue-blood divergence; non-neoplastic patients showed below.

Using RNA template, CDR3s of TCR alpha and beta were amplified with iRepertoire arm-PCR. Input was roughly 85-450 ng of tissue mRNA or PBMC total RNA. TCRdb itself ran the multiplex PCR reads through MiXCR, one entry per CDR3 protein. Of about 190,000 distinct CDR3 sequences detected, 32% appear once; the ten largest clones hold 20%. This clonotype was picked up many times. The antigen remains undetermined. Trimming cost V 2 bases and J 0 bases, with 10 bases left between them. Germline V lookup: CDR1 SGHTA, CDR2 FQGNSA. The CDR3 is 15 amino acids. This receptor was taken from a human donor with low-grade glioma or glioblastoma, undergoing nonglioma brain surgery, or in good health (not recorded which). The gene calls are TRBV7-2 and TRBJ1-1; D call uncertain. Sequencing was done on a sample of glioma tissue, nonneoplastic brain tissue, or PBMCs (not recorded which). DNA of the CDR3: TGTGCCAGCAGCTTAATATGTGCCGTGAACACTGAAGCTTTCTTT. Protein: CASSLICAVNTEAFF.